The next 27 T cell receptor beta chains were all read from a single sample in a study of control samples from healthy donors and cancer patients. The repertoire was sequenced with immunoSEQ multiplex PCR; TCRdb's copy has only in-frame clones and lacks some. The table shows approximately 140,000 clones, with approximately 91% occurring only once. The sample was blood. The receptor set was obtained from a woman aged 25 to 39 in good health.

The chain links TRBV11-2 to TRBJ2-1; 11 nucleotides align to TRBD2. The germline CDR1 and CDR2 sequences are SGHAT and FQNNGV. The CDR3 length is 16 residues. Trimming took 0 bases from V and 4 from J; bases not matched to a gene: 2. The CDR3 region has the DNA TGTGCCAGCAGCTTAGATCCTAGCGGGGGGTACAATGAGCAGTTCTTC. Amino acids: CASSLDPSGGYNEQFF. The complete variable domain, with remaining parts taken from reference TRBV11-2 and TRBJ2-1, reads EAGVAQSPRYKIIEKRQSVAFWCNPISGHATLYWYQQILGQGPKLLIQFQNNGVVDDSQLPKDRFSAERLKGVDSTLKIQPAKLEDSAVYLCASSLDPSGGYNEQFFGPGTRLTVL.

This sequence joins TRBV30 and TRBJ2-5; D uncertain. Germline V gene lookup returns CDR1 GTSNPN and CDR2 SVGIG (reference sequence). The CDR3 runs 11 residues. The germline V and J ends were trimmed by 1 base and 5 bases, with 5 bases remaining between them. The DNA for the CDR3 is TGTGCCTGGAGTGAGTTGGAGACCCAGTACTTC. Translated, it gives CAWSELETQYF.

The V call is TRBV5-4, the J call TRBJ2-4; no clear D gene. Germline values: CDR1 SGHNT, CDR2 YYREEE (reference sequence). V shed 0 bases and J shed 8 bases, with 12 bases lying between them. This CDR3 contains 14 residues. The CDR3 spells CASSLEGVGDIQYF. In DNA, the CDR3 is TGTGCCAGCAGCTTGGAGGGTGTTGGTGACATTCAGTACTTC.

The chain links TRBV3-1 (or the pseudogene TRBV3-2) to TRBJ2-7; TRBD1 is a possible D gene (5 bases). Trimming took 5 bases from V and 0 from J, leaving 11 bases between them. Germline V lookup: CDR1 LGHDT, CDR2 YNNKEL (reference sequence). This CDR3 is 14 amino acids long. CDR3 region: CASSGAVSSYEQYF. CDR3 DNA: TGTGCCAGCAGCGGGGCGGTAAGCTCCTACGAGCAGTACTTC.

V usage is TRBV7-2 and J usage is TRBJ2-1; 13 positions agree with TRBD2. Germline values: CDR1 SGHTA, CDR2 FQGNSA. The CDR3 loop spans 16 amino acids. With 1 base clipped from V and 6 bases from J, the junction kept 3 bases outside the gene matches. Written as DNA, the CDR3 is TGTGCCAGCAGCTTAGGACTAGCGGGAGGAGGCAATGAGCAGTTCTTC. Its protein is CASSLGLAGGGNEQFF.

The rearrangement uses TRBV29-1 and TRBJ2-3, with D maybe TRBD1 (5 bases). V was cut by 4 bases and J by 0 bases, with 11 bases left in between. The CDR3 loop spans 14 amino acids. The V gene's germline CDR1 is SQVTM and CDR2 ANQGSEA. Written as DNA, the CDR3 is TGCAGCGTTGGTAGGGGAAAGAGCACAGATACGCAGTATTTT. As protein: CSVGRGKSTDTQYF.

The gene calls are TRBV4-2 and TRBJ1-5, with TRBD1 identical over 8 bases. CDR3 length: 15 amino acids. After removal of 2 bases from V and 5 bases from J, the junction contained 5 bases not matched to a gene. Germline V gives CDR1 LGHNA, CDR2 YNFKEQ. CDR3 nucleotides: TGTGCCAGCAGCCAAAAATCAGGGGGCGATCAGCCCCAGCATTTT. Translated, it gives CASSQKSGGDQPQHF.

The gene calls are TRBV19 and TRBJ2-3; 7 bases line up with TRBD2. The CDR3 is made up of 17 amino acids. The V gene end was trimmed by 6 bases and the J gene end by 4 bases; junction bases not matched to a gene: 16. The germline V gene encodes CDR1 LNHDA and CDR2 SQIVND (reference sequence). The CDR3 spells CASSEWAQSGIADTQYF. In DNA form, the CDR3 reads TGTGCCAGTAGCGAATGGGCCCAAAGCGGGATCGCAGATACGCAGTATTTT. Complete variable domain (other parts from reference TRBV19 and TRBJ2-3): DGGITQSPKYLFRKEGQNVTLSCEQNLNHDAMYWYRQDPGQGLRLIYYSQIVNDFQKGDIAEGYSVSREKKESFPLTVTSAQKNPTAFYLCASSEWAQSGIADTQYFGPGTRLTVL.

V is TRBV7-3 and J is TRBJ2-1, with 9 nucleotides matching TRBD2. V was pared by 2 bases and J by 7 bases, with 6 bases of the junction left unmatched. This CDR3 comprises 15 residues. In germline, CDR1 is SGHTA, CDR2 FQGTGA. The CDR3 nucleotides are TGTGCCAGCAGCTTAGGCCTAGCGGGATCAAATGAGCAGTTCTTC. This translates into CASSLGLAGSNEQFF.

The rearrangement links TRBV6-6 to TRBJ1-1; 7 bases are a match to TRBD1. J lost 5 bases, V lost 5 bases, and 8 bases had no gene match. The CDR3 covers 14 residues. Germline V gives CDR1 MNHNY, CDR2 SVGAGI (reference sequence). The chain's CDR3 is CASSRSATGTEAFF. The CDR3 bases are TGTGCCAGCAGTAGGTCAGCGACAGGGACTGAAGCTTTCTTT.

The chain uses TRBV5-4 and TRBJ1-3, with a tentative D call TRBD1 (5 bases). V lost 3 bases and J 0 bases, leaving 13 bases between the germline ends. Germline CDR1 SGHNT, CDR2 YYREEE (reference sequence). The CDR3 length is 16 residues. CDR3 sequence (DNA): TGTGCCAGCAGCTACACGGGACTTGTCTCTGGAAACACCATATATTTT. It specifies CASSYTGLVSGNTIYF.

V usage is TRBV2 and J usage is TRBJ2-5, with 7 positions matching TRBD1. Per germline, CDR1 SNHLY and CDR2 FYNNEI. The J segment lost 4 bases and the V segment lost 6 bases, leaving 5 bases of the junction unmatched. This CDR3 spans 13 amino acids. CDR3 DNA: TGTGCCAGCAGCAACGACAGGGCAGAGACCCAGTACTTC. Protein product: CASSNDRAETQYF. The variable domain in full, with the rest retrieved from reference TRBV2 and TRBJ2-5, is EPEVTQTPSHQVTQMGQEVILRCVPISNHLYFYWYRQILGQKVEFLVSFYNNEISEKSEIFDDQFSVERPDGSNFTLKIRSTKLEDSAMYFCASSNDRAETQYFGPGTRLLVL.

This chain connects TRBV11-2 to TRBJ2-7; 12 bases match TRBD2. The J segment lost 6 bases and the V segment lost 1 base, leaving 1 base of the junction unmatched. This CDR3 region has 14 residues. Germline V CDR1 and CDR2: SGHAT, FQNNGV. The CDR3 nucleotides are TGTGCCAGCAGCTTAGGACTAGCGGGAGCCGAGCAGTACTTC. This translates into CASSLGLAGAEQYF.

The chain couples TRBV5-1 to TRBJ2-2, with D possibly TRBD2 on 5 matching bases. Germline CDR1 is SGHRS and CDR2 is YFSETQ. The V end lost 4 bases, the J end lost 0 bases, and 13 bases lay between the germline ends. CDR3 length: 16 amino acids. In nucleotides, the CDR3 is TGCGCCAGCAGCCCGGACGGAGGTACGAACACCGGGGAGCTGTTTTTT. This codes for CASSPDGGTNTGELFF.

The chain joins TRBV13 to TRBJ2-3, with a tentative D call TRBD2 (5 bases). This CDR3 spans 14 amino acids. Germline V gene sequence: CDR1 PRHDT, CDR2 FYEKMQ (reference sequence). The V end was cut by 5 bases, the J end by 0 bases, with 9 bases between. The CDR3 region is CASSPGLSTDTQYF. The CDR3 coding sequence is TGTGCCAGCAGCCCAGGACTGAGCACAGATACGCAGTATTTT.

This chain links TRBV7-9 with TRBJ2-3; unclear D gene. The CDR3 has 13 residues. CDR1 is SEHNR and CDR2 is FQNEAQ in the germline V gene (reference sequence). V lost 5 bases, J lost 2 bases, and 8 bases lay in between. This chain's CDR3 is CASSHMLTDTQYF. As DNA, the CDR3 is TGTGCCAGCAGCCATATGCTCACAGATACGCAGTATTTT.

This clone came up a few times. The gene calls are TRBV27 and TRBJ2-7, with TRBD2 matching over 13 bases. Germline V lookup: CDR1 MNHEY, CDR2 SMNVEV (reference sequence). After removal of 0 bases from V and 6 bases from J, the junction contained 8 bases not matched to a gene. The CDR3 is 17 amino acids. CDR3 DNA: TGTGCCAGCAGTTTATCGATAGGGACTAGCGGGACCGGCGAGCAGTACTTC. Its protein is CASSLSIGTSGTGEQYF.

CDR3 sequence reads: CATSRERDSSTFEQFF. CDR3 bases: TGTGCCACCAGCAGAGAGCGGGACTCCAGCACGTTTGAGCAGTTCTTC. This chain connects TRBV15 to TRBJ2-1; D possibly corresponds to TRBD2 (6 bases). The CDR3 loop spans 16 amino acids. Germline CDR1 is LNHNV and CDR2 is YYDKDF (reference sequence). V was clipped by 0 bases and J by 9 bases, with 18 bases between them.

The chain is built from TRBV18 and TRBJ2-1; the match to TRBD2 covers 8 bases. This CDR3 is built from 15 residues. The germline V gene has CDR1 KGHSH and CDR2 LQKENI. Trimming cost V 0 bases and J 5 bases; bases outside gene matches: 3. The CDR3 region is CASSPPTSGNNEQFF. The CDR3 coding sequence is TGTGCCAGCTCACCACCCACTAGCGGAAACAATGAGCAGTTCTTC. The full variable domain, in which reference TRBV18 and TRBJ2-1 provide the parts outside the CDR3, is NAGVMQNPRHLVRRRGQEARLRCSPMKGHSHVYWYRQLPEEGLKFMVYLQKENIIDESGMPKERFSAEFPKEGPSILRIQQVVRGDSAAYFCASSPPTSGNNEQFFGPGTRLTVL.

The chain employs TRBV11-1 and TRBJ2-7; D perhaps matches TRBD2 (6 bases). The germline V and J ends were trimmed by 5 bases and 3 bases, with 11 bases remaining between them. The germline V gene has CDR1 SGHAT and CDR2 FQDESV (reference sequence). There are 13 residues in the CDR3. The CDR3 nucleotides are TGTGCCAGCAGCCCTCCGGGGGTCTACGAGCAGTACTTC. It is translated as CASSPPGVYEQYF. The whole variable domain, filled in from reference TRBV11-1 and TRBJ2-7, reads EAEVAQSPRYKITEKSQAVAFWCDPISGHATLYWYRQILGQGPELLVQFQDESVVDDSQLPKDRFSAERLKGVDSTLKIQPAELGDSAMYLCASSPPGVYEQYFGPGTRLTVT.

V usage is TRBV4-2 and J usage is TRBJ1-2; perhaps TRBD1 as D (5 bases). The CDR3 runs 14 residues. Germline values: CDR1 LGHNA, CDR2 YNFKEQ. The germline V and J ends were trimmed by 0 bases and 3 bases, with 8 bases remaining between them. CDR3 loop: CASSQDGGHYGYTF. The CDR3 nucleotides read TGTGCCAGCAGCCAAGATGGGGGTCACTATGGCTACACCTTC.

The V and J genes are TRBV5-4 and TRBJ2-7; TRBD1 agrees at 7 bases. CDR1 is SGHNT and CDR2 is YYREEE in the germline V gene (reference sequence). This CDR3 contains 17 residues. Trimming cost V 4 bases and J 5 bases; bases outside gene matches: 18. The DNA for the CDR3 is TGTGCCAGCAGCCGCAGCTTTGACAGGGCTTGGTCTGACGAGCAGTACTTC. The encoded protein is CASSRSFDRAWSDEQYF. The full variable domain, with the rest looked up from reference TRBV5-4 and TRBJ2-7, is ETGVTQSPTHLIKTRGQQVTLRCSSQSGHNTVSWYQQALGQGPQFIFQYYREEENGRGNFPPRFSGLQFPNYSSELNVNALELDDSALYLCASSRSFDRAWSDEQYFGPGTRLTVT.

This clone was picked up one time. The V gene is TRBV30, the J gene TRBJ2-3; D remains ambiguous. CDR3 length: 11 amino acids. Trimming removed 2 bases from V and 4 bases from J, with 4 bases in between. Germline CDR1 is GTSNPN and CDR2 is SVGIG (reference sequence). CDR3 in DNA: TGTGCCTGGAGTCCAGCAGATACGCAGTATTTT. Its protein product is CAWSPADTQYF.

This rearrangement joins TRBV28 to TRBJ1-5; D gene uncertain. This CDR3 is 15 amino acids long. CDR1 is MDHEN, CDR2 SYDVKM, per germline. Trimming took 3 bases from V and 0 from J, leaving 9 bases between them. DNA for the CDR3: TGTGCCAGCAGTTTCGTGGGATATAGCAATCAGCCCCAGCATTTT. It is translated as CASSFVGYSNQPQHF.

This chain links TRBV28 with TRBJ1-2, with D unresolved. Germline V gene lookup returns CDR1 MDHEN and CDR2 SYDVKM. V shed 8 bases and J shed 8 bases, with 12 bases lying between them. This CDR3 has 11 residues. CDR3 in amino acids: CASGSFLGYTF. The CDR3 nucleotides read TGTGCCAGCGGAAGTTTTCTGGGCTACACCTTC.

This sequence joins TRBV29-1 and TRBJ1-2; a possible D gene is TRBD1 (6 bases). Between the trimmed V and J ends, which lost 5 bases and 0 bases, there was a span of 13 bases. The CDR3 contains 14 residues. From germline, CDR1 is SQVTM and CDR2 ANQGSEA. In DNA, the CDR3 is TGCAGCGTTACAGTTTCAGGGGCTAACTATGGCTACACCTTC. It encodes CSVTVSGANYGYTF. Looking up the rest from reference TRBV29-1 and TRBJ1-2 gives the full variable domain: SAVISQKPSRDICQRGTSLTIQCQVDSQVTMMFWYRQQPGQSLTLIATANQGSEATYESGFVIDKFPISRPNLTFSTLTVSNMSPEDSSIYLCSVTVSGANYGYTFGSGTRLTVV.

This chain uses TRBV21-1 with TRBJ2-5; the table's D call TRBD1 went unverified against the DNA. TRBV21-1 is reported as a pseudogene. The CDR3 is made up of 16 amino acids. The CDR3 DNA follows: TGTGCCACTTACACCGGGACAGGGCACAACCAAGAGACCCAGTACTTC. It specifies CATYTGTGHNQETQYF.